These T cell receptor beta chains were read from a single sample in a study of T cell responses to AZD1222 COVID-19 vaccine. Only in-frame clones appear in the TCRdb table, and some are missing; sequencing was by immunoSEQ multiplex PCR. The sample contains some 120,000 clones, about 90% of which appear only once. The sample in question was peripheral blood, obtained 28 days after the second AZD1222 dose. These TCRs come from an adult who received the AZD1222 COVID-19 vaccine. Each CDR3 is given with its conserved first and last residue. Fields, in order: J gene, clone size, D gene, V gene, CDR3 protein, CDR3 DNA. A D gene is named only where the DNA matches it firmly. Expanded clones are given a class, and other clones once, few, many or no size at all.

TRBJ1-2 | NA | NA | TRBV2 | CASSEGISGASGYTF | TGTGCCAGCAGTGAAGGTATCAGCGGGGCGAGTGGCTACACCTTC
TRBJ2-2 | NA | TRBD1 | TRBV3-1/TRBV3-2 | CASSQDGTGSTGELFF | TGTGCCAGCAGCCAAGATGGGACAGGCAGCACCGGGGAGCTGTTTTTT
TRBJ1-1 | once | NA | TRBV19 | CASRDPGAGTEAFF | TGTGCCAGTAGGGACCCAGGGGCAGGCACTGAAGCTTTCTTT
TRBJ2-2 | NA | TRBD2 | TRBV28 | CASSLGLAGTGELFF | TGTGCCAGCAGTTTAGGGCTAGCGGGCACCGGGGAGCTGTTTTTT
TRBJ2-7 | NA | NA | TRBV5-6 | CASSLVGEQYF | TGTGCCAGCAGCTTGGTTGGCGAGCAGTACTTC
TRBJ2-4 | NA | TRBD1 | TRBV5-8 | CASSWGGQGGIQYF | TGTGCCAGCAGCTGGGGCGGACAGGGGGGCATTCAGTACTTC
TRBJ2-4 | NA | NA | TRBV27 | CASSPNQAGKNIQYF | TGTGCCAGCAGTCCAAATCAAGCGGGCAAAAACATTCAGTACTTC
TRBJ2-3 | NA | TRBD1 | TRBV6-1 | CASSEWDSHTDTQYF | TGTGCCAGCAGTGAATGGGACAGCCACACAGATACGCAGTATTTT
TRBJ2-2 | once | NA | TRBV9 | CASSVEAESPNFTGELFF | TGTGCCAGCAGCGTAGAGGCAGAATCACCCAATTTCACCGGGGAGCTGTTTTTT
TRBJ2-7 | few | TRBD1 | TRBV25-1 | CASRGQGYYEQYF | TGTGCCAGCAGGGGACAGGGGTACTACGAGCAGTACTTC
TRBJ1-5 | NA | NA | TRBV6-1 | CASSERGRNQPQHF | TGTGCCAGCAGTGAACGGGGACGCAATCAGCCCCAGCATTTT
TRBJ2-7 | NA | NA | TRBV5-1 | CASSLAHARSYEQYF | TGCGCCAGCAGCTTGGCCCACGCGAGGTCCTACGAGCAGTACTTC
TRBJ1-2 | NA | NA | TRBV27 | CASSLWGGEDGYTF | TGTGCCAGCAGTTTATGGGGGGGCGAGGATGGCTACACCTTC
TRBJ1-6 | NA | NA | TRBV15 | CATSRDPTGNNSPLHF | TGTGCCACCAGCAGAGATCCCACAGGGAATAATTCACCCCTCCACTTT
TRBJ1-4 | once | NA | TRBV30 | CAWTLSGGTLNEKLFF | TGTGCCTGGACTCTCTCGGGTGGGACACTTAATGAAAAACTGTTTTTT
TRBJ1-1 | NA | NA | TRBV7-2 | CASSLVHRVGNTEAFF | TGTGCCAGCAGCTTAGTACACAGGGTGGGGAACACTGAAGCTTTCTTT
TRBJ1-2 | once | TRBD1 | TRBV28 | CASSSATGGFDGYTF | TGTGCCAGCAGTTCCGCGACAGGGGGATTCGATGGCTACACCTTC
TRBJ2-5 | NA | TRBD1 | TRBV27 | CASSTWTGLETQYF | TGTGCCAGCAGTACATGGACAGGGTTGGAGACCCAGTACTTC
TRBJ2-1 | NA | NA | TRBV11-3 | CASSPGLQYEQFF | TGTGCCAGCAGCCCGGGGTTACAGTATGAGCAGTTCTTC
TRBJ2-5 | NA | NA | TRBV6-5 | CASSLQGRETQYF | TGTGCCAGCAGTTTACAGGGGAGGGAGACCCAGTACTTC
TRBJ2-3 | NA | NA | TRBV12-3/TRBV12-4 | CASSLRESLDF | TGTGCCAGCAGTTTACGGGAATCCTTGGATTTT
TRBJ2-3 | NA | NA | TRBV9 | CASSVEADTQYF | TGTGCCAGCAGCGTAGAAGCAGATACGCAGTATTTT
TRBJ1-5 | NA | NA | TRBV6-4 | CASTPWPQHF | TGTGCCAGCACACCTTGGCCCCAGCATTTT
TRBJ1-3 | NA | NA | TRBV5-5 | CASSYSYREITIYF | TGTGCCAGCAGCTATAGCTACCGGGAGATCACCATATATTTT
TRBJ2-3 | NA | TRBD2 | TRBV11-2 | CASSSTSGITPDTQYF | TGTGCCAGCAGCTCCACTAGCGGGATAACCCCAGATACGCAGTATTTT
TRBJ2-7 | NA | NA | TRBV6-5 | CASRTTGTSYEQYF | TGTGCCAGCAGGACGACAGGAACATCCTACGAGCAGTACTTC
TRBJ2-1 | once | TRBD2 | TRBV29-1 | CSSTKASGGNEQFF | TGCAGCTCCACGAAAGCTAGCGGGGGGAATGAGCAGTTCTTC
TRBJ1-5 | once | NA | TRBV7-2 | CASRAGVGQPQHF | TGTGCCAGCAGGGCAGGGGTAGGTCAGCCCCAGCATTTT
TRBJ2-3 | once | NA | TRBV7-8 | CASSLGPADTQYF | TGTGCCAGCAGCTTGGGTCCCGCAGATACGCAGTATTTT
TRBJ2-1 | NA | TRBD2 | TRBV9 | CASSVDASGNYNEQFF | TGTGCCAGCAGCGTAGATGCTAGCGGGAACTACAATGAGCAGTTCTTC
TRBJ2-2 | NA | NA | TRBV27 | CASRRNTGELFF | TGTGCCAGCAGGCGCAACACCGGGGAGCTGTTTTTT
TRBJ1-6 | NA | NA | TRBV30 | CALRPGSSYNSPLHF | TGTGCCTTACGCCCAGGGAGCTCCTATAATTCACCCCTCCACTTT
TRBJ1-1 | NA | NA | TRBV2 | CASSEDTYTEAFF | TGTGCCAGCAGTGAGGACACTTACACTGAAGCTTTCTTT
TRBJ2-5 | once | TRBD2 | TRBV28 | CASSLSSGSLVTQYF | TGTGCCAGCAGTTTATCCAGCGGGAGCCTCGTGACCCAGTACTTC
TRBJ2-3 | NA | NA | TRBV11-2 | CASSILDGYTDTQYF | TGTGCCAGCAGCATACTAGATGGGTACACAGATACGCAGTATTTT
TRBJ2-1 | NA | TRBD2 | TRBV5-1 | CASSLTSGTEQFF | TGCGCCAGCAGCTTGACAAGCGGGACTGAGCAGTTCTTC
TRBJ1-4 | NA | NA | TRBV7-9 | CASSRPGNEKLFF | TGTGCCAGCAGCCGACCGGGGAATGAAAAACTGTTTTTT
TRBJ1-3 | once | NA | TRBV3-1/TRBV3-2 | CASRQFSGNTIYF | TGTGCCAGCAGACAATTCTCTGGAAACACCATATATTTT
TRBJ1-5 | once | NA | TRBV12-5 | CASVPDRSNQPQHF | TGTGCTAGTGTCCCAGACAGGAGCAATCAGCCCCAGCATTTT
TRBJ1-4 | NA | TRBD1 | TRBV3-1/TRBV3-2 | CASSQDRGQLHEKLFF | TGTGCCAGCAGCCAAGATAGGGGACAGCTACATGAAAAACTGTTTTTT
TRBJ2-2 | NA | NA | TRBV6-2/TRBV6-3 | CASSHTGELFF | TGTGCCAGCAGCCACACCGGGGAGCTGTTTTTT
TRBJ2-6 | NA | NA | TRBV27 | CASRFDRTSGANVLTF | TGTGCCAGCAGGTTCGACAGGACCTCTGGGGCCAACGTCCTGACTTTC
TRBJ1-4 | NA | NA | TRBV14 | CASSQDGGYESEKLFF | TGTGCCAGCAGCCAAGATGGGGGATACGAGAGTGAAAAACTGTTTTTT
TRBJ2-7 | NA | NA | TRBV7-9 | CASSLLGRPYEQYF | TGTGCCAGCAGCTTATTGGGGCGGCCGTACGAGCAGTACTTC
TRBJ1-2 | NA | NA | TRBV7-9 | CASSFPTSLNYGYTF | TGTGCCAGCAGCTTCCCTACGAGCCTTAACTATGGCTACACCTTC
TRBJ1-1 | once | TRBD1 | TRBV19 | CASIRTGTLNTEAFF | TGTGCCAGTATCCGGACAGGAACCCTGAACACTGAAGCTTTCTTT
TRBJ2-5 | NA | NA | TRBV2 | CAIQETQYF | TGTGCCATCCAAGAGACCCAGTACTTC
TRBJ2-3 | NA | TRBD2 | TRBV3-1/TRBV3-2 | CASSRGTSGRFSTDTQYF | TGTGCCAGCAGCCGCGGGACTAGCGGGAGGTTTAGCACAGATACGCAGTATTTT
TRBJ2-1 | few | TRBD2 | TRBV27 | CASSRLADLVHEQFF | TGTGCCAGCTCAAGGCTAGCGGACTTGGTCCATGAGCAGTTCTTC
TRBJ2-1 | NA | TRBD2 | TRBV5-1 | CASSRILAGVGNEQFF | TGCGCCAGCAGCCGGATACTAGCGGGAGTTGGCAATGAGCAGTTCTTC
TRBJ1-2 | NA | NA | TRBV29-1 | CSVGSDYGYTF | TGCAGCGTTGGGTCAGATTATGGCTACACCTTC
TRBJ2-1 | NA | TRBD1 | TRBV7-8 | CASSLPTGEKFF | TGTGCCAGCAGCCTTCCTACAGGGGAAAAGTTCTTC
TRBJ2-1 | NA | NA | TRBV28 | CASSRFPPSRDYNEQFF | TGTGCCAGCAGTAGATTCCCGCCTAGCCGAGACTACAATGAGCAGTTCTTC